Listed here are 7 T cell receptor beta chains from one sample, sequenced in a study of molecular identifiers for immune sequencing clone quantification. From the PCR reads, TCRdb called clonotypes with MiXCR, one entry per CDR3 protein. The sample includes approximately 670,000 distinct CDR3 sequences, 15% to 20% of them seen just once. The sequenced material came from naive CD8+ T cells from blood, with Jurkat cell RNA spiked in. The subset denotes: FACS-sorted CD8+CD4-CCR7+CD45RA+ naive T cells. These receptors were taken from a human donor in good health. Some libraries in this study had Jurkat cell RNA spiked in.

In this sample, this clonotype turned up many times. The CDR3 DNA reads as TGTGCCAGCAGCCAAGATTGGCAGAACACTGAAGCTTTCTTT. Its translation: CASSQDWQNTEAFF. V is TRBV4-2 and J is TRBJ1-1; D remains unclear. Trimming removed 0 bases at V and 1 base at J, with 6 bases between. The CDR3 covers 14 residues. Germline values: CDR1 LGHNA, CDR2 YNFKEQ.

This clonotype was seen many times. V is TRBV19 and J is TRBJ1-1; D is undetermined. Germline-derived CDR1 and CDR2 are LNHDA and SQIVND (reference sequence). The CDR3 consists of 12 residues. V was cut by 3 bases and J by 4 bases, with 6 bases left in between. This CDR3 reads CASSMVGTEAFF. In nucleotides, the CDR3 is TGTGCCAGTAGTATGGTCGGCACTGAAGCTTTCTTT.

In this sample, this clonotype turned up many times. The V gene is TRBV3-1, the J gene TRBJ2-5; 9 nucleotides agree with TRBD2. The J segment lost 1 base and the V segment lost 3 bases, leaving 6 bases of the junction unmatched. Germline V gives CDR1 LGHDT, CDR2 YNNKEL (reference sequence). The CDR3 runs 16 residues. CDR3 coding DNA: TGTGCCAGCAGCCATGGTAGCGGGAGCCTCCAAGAGACCCAGTACTTC. Translation: CASSHGSGSLQETQYF.

This clonotype showed up many times. This sequence joins TRBV6-5 and TRBJ1-1; TRBD1 agrees at 9 bases. Trimming took 4 bases from V and 9 from J; bases not matched to a gene: 6. The CDR3 is made up of 13 amino acids. Germline loops: CDR1 MNHEY, CDR2 SVGAGI. CDR3 sequence (DNA): TGTGCCAGCAGTTTGGGGACAGGGTCCCAAGCTTTCTTT. It is translated as CASSLGTGSQAFF.

This clonotype was recorded at least ten times. One end of the junction fails to match germline, which may point to a read error. This chain uses TRBV2 with TRBJ2-3, with TRBD2 matching 7 bases. In germline, CDR1 is SNHLY, CDR2 FYNNEI. The CDR3 loop spans 14 amino acids. This CDR3 reads CASQRISGRDRQYF. CDR3 in DNA: TGTGCCAGCCAGCGGATTAGCGGGCGAGATAGGCAGTATTTT.

The CDR3: CASSYSAGWSSYNEQFF. CDR3 nucleotide sequence: TGTGCCAGCAGTTACTCGGCAGGGTGGAGCTCCTACAATGAGCAGTTCTTC. This chain uses TRBV6-5 with TRBJ2-1; tentatively, D is TRBD1 (5 bases). Germline CDR1 MNHEY, CDR2 SVGAGI. The CDR3 covers 17 residues. Trimming left V 0 bases short and J 0 bases short, with 12 bases between.

This chain joins TRBV19 and TRBJ2-7; no definite D call. This CDR3 spans 13 amino acids. The germline V gene encodes CDR1 LNHDA and CDR2 SQIVND (reference sequence). The V end was cut by 3 bases, the J end by 3 bases, with 9 bases between. For the CDR3, the DNA is TGTGCCAGTAGTATTATTGGGGACTACGAGCAGTACTTC. Translating it yields CASSIIGDYEQYF.